These 8 T cell receptor beta chains share one sample of origin, sequenced in a study of response to subunit inactivated influenza vaccine. One entry per CDR3 protein results from TCRdb running MiXCR on the RT-PCR reads. Among 500,000 to 750,000 distinct CDR3 sequences listed, 14% were seen once. Sequencing was performed on PBMCs from blood, taken roughly 12 days after vaccination. These receptors all come from a man aged 50 to 60 who received an inactivated influenza vaccine.

This clonotype was recorded a few times. The genes are TRBV7-6 and TRBJ1-4; a weak D match, TRBD1 (5 bases). The CDR3 consists of 17 residues. The V and J ends lost 4 bases and 5 bases respectively, with 20 bases between them. Germline V lookup: CDR1 SGHVS, CDR2 FNYEAQ. The CDR3 region has the DNA TGTGCCAGCAGCTACCCATCTTGGGGCAGAGGAAATGAAAAACTGTTTTTT. This sequence encodes CASSYPSWGRGNEKLFF.

The chain employs TRBV12-3 or TRBV12-4 and TRBJ2-2; TRBD2 might be the D (7 bases). This CDR3 region has 15 residues. V lost 6 bases, J lost 5 bases, and 16 bases lay in between. In nucleotides, the CDR3 is TGTGCCAGCAGCCGCCCAAGGGGGGGGACCGGGGAGCTGTTTTTT. Translated: CASSRPRGGTGELFF.

This clonotype occurred a few times. The chain joins TRBV7-2 to TRBJ1-1; tentative D call: TRBD1 (6 bases). The CDR3 sequence is 16 residues long. V dropped 1 base and J dropped 0 bases, with 12 bases sitting between them. Looked up from germline, CDR1 is SGHTA and CDR2 is FQGNSA. Written as DNA, the CDR3 is TGTGCCAGCAGCTTAGTGGGGGGGCGGGTGAACACTGAAGCTTTCTTT. Encoded protein: CASSLVGGRVNTEAFF.

This chain links TRBV7-8 with TRBJ1-2; unclear D gene. Per germline, CDR1 SGHVS and CDR2 FQNEAQ. The CDR3 runs to 16 residues. V was cut by 1 base and J by 8 bases, with 20 bases left in between. CDR3 sequence reads: CASSLGIVRGFGGYTF. CDR3 nucleotides: TGTGCCAGCAGCTTAGGGATTGTAAGAGGATTTGGGGGCTACACCTTC.

The chain uses TRBV4-1 and TRBJ1-5; no firm D call. V was pared by 4 bases and J by 8 bases, with 12 bases between. Per germline, CDR1 MGHRA and CDR2 YSYEKL. This CDR3 comprises 13 residues. The CDR3 DNA sequence: TGCGCCAGCAGCCTCGGCCTTTTTGAGCCCCAGCATTTT. It codes for CASSLGLFEPQHF.

The gene calls are TRBV5-1 and TRBJ2-5; a weak D match, TRBD1 (5 bases). The CDR3 covers 13 residues. CDR1 is SGHRS, CDR2 YFSETQ, per germline. V was pared by 2 bases and J by 4 bases, with 9 bases between. CDR3 bases: TGCGCCAGCAGCTTCCAGGGTAGAGAGACCCAGTACTTC. It is translated as CASSFQGRETQYF.

This clonotype was counted many times. Here the CDR3 reads CATGGGVTDTQYF. The CDR3 DNA sequence: TGTGCCACAGGGGGGGGGGTCACAGATACGCAGTATTTT. This chain links TRBV12-3 or TRBV12-4 with TRBJ2-3; D possibly matches TRBD1 or TRBD2 (7 bases each). With 10 bases removed from V and 2 bases from J, the gap between germline ends came to 13 bases. The CDR3 consists of 13 residues.

The table lists this clonotype with a few counts. The rearrangement uses TRBV4-3 and TRBJ2-2; no reliable D call. The CDR3 sequence is 14 residues long. V was shortened by 0 bases and J by 5 bases, with 7 bases between the two germline ends. Germline CDR1 reads LGHNA; CDR2 reads YSLEER. The CDR3 DNA reads as TGCGCCAGCAGCCAAGAACCTAGGACCGGGGAGCTGTTTTTT. Its protein is CASSQEPRTGELFF.